This TCR beta chain was identified during a study of blood T cells in healthy people across ages. Germline CDR1 reads DFQATT; CDR2 reads SNEGSKA (reference sequence). The CDR3 covers 17 residues. The germline V and J ends were trimmed by 0 bases and 2 bases, with 17 bases remaining between them. Whole-study results and caveats: Total diversity from one million sequenced T cells was likely underestimated.

About this clonotype itself: What it binds is unknown.

A sample-barcoded 5' primer and a J-beta primer mix were used in a second PCR of roughly 6 to 11 cycles. Carrying 12 random nucleotides, a template-switch adaptor labeled each individual cDNA molecule. TCRdb re-analysed the 5' RACE reads in MiXCR, keeping a single row per CDR3 protein. In the table there are approximately 1.5 million distinct CDR3 sequences, less than 45% of which are singletons. V is TRBV20-1 and J is TRBJ2-1; D is perhaps TRBD2 (6 bases). Sequenced material: blood. This receptor was obtained from a young woman in good health. CDR3: CSARDRGELYPYNEQFF. CDR3 sequence (DNA): TGCAGTGCTAGAGATCGCGGGGAACTATACCCCTACAATGAGCAGTTCTTC.